Below, 25 T cell receptor beta chains from the same sample are listed, as sequenced in a study of T cells in Graves' hyperthyroidism and ophthalmopathy. There were TCR beta CDR3 regions amplified from RNA transcripts. In the first-round RT-PCR of the TCR CDR3, the HTBI primer set was used. Each CDR3 protein is one row after TCRdb ran MiXCR on the multiplex PCR reads. The sample lists 500,000 or so distinct CDR3 sequences, 15% to 20% seen once, with approximately 15% in the top ten. Sequenced material: blood. These receptors were taken from a woman younger than 35 with Graves' ophthalmopathy.

This clonotype was counted many times. The chain employs TRBV3-1 and TRBJ2-5; 9 bases are a match to TRBD2. There are 16 residues in the CDR3. V was clipped by 1 base and J by 4 bases; unmatched bases: 7. The germline CDR1 and CDR2 sequences are LGHDT and YNNKEL (reference sequence). The DNA for the CDR3 is TGTGCCAGCAGCCAAGTAGCAGCGGGGGGACCAGAGACCCAGTACTTC. Translation gives CASSQVAAGGPETQYF.

This clonotype was seen at least ten times. CDR3 nucleotide sequence: TGCGCCAGCAGCCAAGGTAATGAGGGGGCGCGTACTGAAGCTTTCTTT. This translates into CASSQGNEGARTEAFF. The chain recombines TRBV4-1 with TRBJ1-1; TRBD1 matches at 7 bases. Germline CDR1 is MGHRA and CDR2 is YSYEKL. This CDR3 spans 16 amino acids. The V and J ends lost 1 base and 5 bases, in that order; junction bases with no gene match: 10.

This clonotype has more than one count but fewer than ten. The chain couples TRBV18 to TRBJ2-2; unclear D gene. CDR3 length: 16 amino acids. V was clipped by 1 base and J by 0 bases, with 9 bases between them. Germline-derived CDR1 and CDR2 are KGHSH and LQKENI. CDR3 loop: CASSPRSAANTGELFF. CDR3 DNA: TGTGCCAGCTCACCACGGTCGGCCGCGAACACCGGGGAGCTGTTTTTT.

There are a few counts of this clonotype. V and J are TRBV6-2 or TRBV6-3 and TRBJ2-1; 7 bases line up with TRBD1. The CDR3 runs 16 residues. J lost 8 bases, V lost 7 bases, and 17 bases had no gene match. The germline CDR1 and CDR2 sequences are MNHEY and SVGEGT. Written as DNA, the CDR3 is TGTGCCAGCAAAGCACAAGACAGGGTTTTAACGGATGAGCAGTTCTTC. This codes for CASKAQDRVLTDEQFF.

The chain carries TRBV27 and TRBJ1-5, with D perhaps matching TRBD1 (5 bases). The V gene lost 7 bases and the J gene lost 3 bases, with 16 bases spanning the gap. The V gene's germline CDR1 is MNHEY and CDR2 SMNVEV (reference sequence). This CDR3 spans 15 amino acids. CDR3 nucleotides: TGTGCCAGCACCCAGGGACCCGTCCTCAATCAGCCCCAGCATTTT. Encoded protein: CASTQGPVLNQPQHF.

V usage is TRBV3-1 and J usage is TRBJ2-1; possibly TRBD2 for D (5 bases). V was pared by 5 bases and J by 7 bases, with 21 bases between. The CDR3 length is 16 residues. CDR1 LGHDT and CDR2 YNNKEL come from the germline V gene (reference sequence). In DNA form, the CDR3 reads TGTGCCAGCAGCGCCGGGTGGCGGGCCTACGGGAATGAGCAGTTCTTC. This sequence encodes CASSAGWRAYGNEQFF.

In this sample, this clonotype turned up many times. The V call is TRBV5-1, the J call TRBJ1-1, with 7 bases fitting TRBD1. The CDR3 consists of 15 residues. J was trimmed by 1 base and V by 2 bases; bases with no gene match: 5. Germline CDR1 reads SGHRS; CDR2 reads YFSETQ. CDR3 protein: CASSLTGAENTEAFF. CDR3 DNA sequence: TGCGCCAGCAGCTTAACAGGGGCCGAGAACACTGAAGCTTTCTTT.

This clonotype appeared many times. This chain uses TRBV30 with TRBJ1-1; D possibly corresponds to TRBD1 (6 bases). Germline values: CDR1 GTSNPN, CDR2 SVGIG (reference sequence). CDR3 size: 16 residues. Trimming left V 1 base short and J 0 bases short, with 15 bases between. CDR3 sequence (DNA): TGTGCCTGGAGTGGTCAGGGGTGGTTACTGAACACTGAAGCTTTCTTT. Its protein is CAWSGQGWLLNTEAFF.

The V call is TRBV3-1, the J call TRBJ2-3; 7 bases are a match to TRBD2. V lost 5 bases and J lost 5; bases outside the gene matches: 7. The CDR3 covers 14 residues. Per the germline V gene, CDR1 is LGHDT and CDR2 is YNNKEL (reference sequence). As DNA, the CDR3 is TGTGCCAGCAGCTTCGGACTAGTCCTAGATACGCAGTATTTT. Translation gives CASSFGLVLDTQYF.

This clonotype has a count of ten or more. This chain uses TRBV18 with TRBJ2-5, with D perhaps TRBD2 (5 bases). The CDR3 covers 11 residues. V was shortened by 1 base and J by 11 bases, with 8 bases between the two germline ends. The V gene's germline CDR1 is KGHSH and CDR2 LQKENI. The CDR3 DNA follows: TGTGCCAGCTCACCACGGGAGAAACAGTACTTC. The encoded protein is CASSPREKQYF. The variable domain in full, completed from reference TRBV18 and TRBJ2-5, reads NAGVMQNPRHLVRRRGQEARLRCSPMKGHSHVYWYRQLPEEGLKFMVYLQKENIIDESGMPKERFSAEFPKEGPSILRIQQVVRGDSAAYFCASSPREKQYFGPGTRLLVL.

The rearrangement joins TRBV25-1 to TRBJ1-5, with TRBD1 matching over 7 bases. V shed 2 bases and J 6 bases; nucleotides not matched to a gene: 1. This CDR3 spans 13 amino acids. The germline V gene encodes CDR1 MGHDK and CDR2 SYGVNS. The CDR3 loop is CASSETGVQPQHF. The DNA for the CDR3 is TGTGCCAGCAGTGAAACAGGGGTTCAGCCCCAGCATTTT.

Many counts were recorded for this clonotype. The V and J genes are TRBV2 and TRBJ1-1, with D hard to call. Per the germline V gene, CDR1 is SNHLY and CDR2 is FYNNEI. The length of the CDR3 is 12 residues. V lost 6 bases to trimming and J lost 6 bases, with 11 bases between them. The CDR3 loop reads CASSPGGPEAFF. In nucleotides, the CDR3 is TGTGCCAGCAGCCCCGGAGGCCCTGAAGCTTTCTTT.

The chain employs TRBV28 and TRBJ2-3; 7 bases align to TRBD2. Germline lookup yields CDR1 MDHEN and CDR2 SYDVKM. V dropped 5 bases and J dropped 1; count of bases not matched to a gene: 12. The CDR3 consists of 17 residues. In DNA, the CDR3 is TGTGCCAGCAGTCTCGACTGGAGCGGGGCCCGCACAGATACGCAGTATTTT. It translates to CASSLDWSGARTDTQYF.

The V and J genes are TRBV28 and TRBJ2-5; D not certain. In germline, CDR1 is MDHEN, CDR2 SYDVKM. The CDR3 has 11 amino acids. V was clipped by 3 bases and J by 6 bases, with 5 bases between them. DNA for the CDR3: TGTGCCAGCAGTTTCGGTCAGACCCAGTACTTC. Translation gives CASSFGQTQYF.

A few counts support this clonotype. This chain connects TRBV27 to TRBJ1-4; D not certain. The V gene's germline CDR1 is MNHEY and CDR2 SMNVEV (reference sequence). The V and J ends lost 2 bases and 4 bases respectively, with 8 bases between them. The CDR3 length is 14 residues. The CDR3 DNA sequence: TGTGCCAGCAGTTTAGGAGCATTTAATGAAAAACTGTTTTTT. Residues: CASSLGAFNEKLFF.

This clonotype showed up just a few times. The chain combines TRBV6-2 or TRBV6-3 with TRBJ2-5; TRBD2 agrees at 8 bases. Trimming took 8 bases from V and 7 from J; bases not matched to a gene: 12. CDR1 is MNHEY, CDR2 SVGEGT, per germline. This CDR3 is 14 amino acids long. CDR3 coding DNA: TGTGCCAGCTCCCTCGGGGGGGGTTTGGGGACCCAGTACTTC. Encoded protein: CASSLGGGLGTQYF.

This clonotype was observed at least ten times. The chain joins TRBV27 to TRBJ1-1; D remains unclear. The CDR3 spans 12 residues. Germline V gene sequence: CDR1 MNHEY, CDR2 SMNVEV (reference sequence). V was clipped by 6 bases and J by 3 bases, with 8 bases between them. The CDR3 spells CASRNRYTEAFF. The CDR3 DNA is TGTGCCAGCAGGAACAGATACACTGAAGCTTTCTTT.

Comment on this clonotype: This may be a read error, as it is one base from a much larger clone. The rearrangement joins TRBV7-8 to TRBJ1-5; D is possibly TRBD1 (5 bases). This CDR3 is built from 15 residues. Looked up from germline, CDR1 is SGHVS and CDR2 is FQNEAQ. This CDR3 is CASSPRVWGNRPQHF. The CDR3 bases are TGTGCCAGCAGCCCCAGGGTATGGGGCAATCGGCCCCAGCATTTT.

This sequence joins TRBV27 and TRBJ1-1; D gene unclear. Germline-derived CDR1 and CDR2 are MNHEY and SMNVEV (reference sequence). The V gene lost 8 bases and the J gene lost 1 base, with 14 bases spanning the gap. The CDR3 length is 14 residues. CDR3 coding DNA: TGTGCCAGCGGCTTCTCGACGGCGAACACTGAAGCTTTCTTT. Amino acids: CASGFSTANTEAFF.

This clonotype appeared many times. The junction differs from germline at one of its ends, possibly a read error. This chain links TRBV2 with TRBJ2-3; 11 bases map to TRBD2. Per germline, CDR1 SNHLY and CDR2 FYNNEI. This CDR3 spans 16 amino acids. For the CDR3, the DNA is TGTGCCAGCAGCCCAGGTAGCGGGGGGGCCACAGATTCGCAGTATTTT. The encoded protein is CASSPGSGGATDSQYF.

The sample holds a few counts of this clonotype. The chain has TRBV6-1 and TRBJ2-7; D might be TRBD2 (5 bases). Germline values: CDR1 MNHNS, CDR2 SASEGT. V was clipped by 5 bases and J by 7 bases, with 9 bases between them. This CDR3 has 11 amino acids. CDR3 coding DNA: TGTGCCAGCAGTCACACGGGGGAGCAGTACTTC. This codes for CASSHTGEQYF.

J is TRBJ2-4 and V is TRBV15, with 9 bases lining up with TRBD2. There are 14 residues in the CDR3. Germline CDR1 reads LNHNV; CDR2 reads YYDKDF (reference sequence). Trimming at V came to 4 bases and at J to 7 bases, leaving 5 bases not matched to a gene. CDR3: CATSTPGLANIQYF. The CDR3 DNA sequence: TGTGCCACCAGCACCCCGGGACTAGCCAACATTCAGTACTTC.

In this sample, this clonotype turned up many times. The chain is built from TRBV18 and TRBJ1-2; perhaps TRBD1 as D (6 bases). V shed 3 bases and J shed 7 bases, with 9 bases lying between them. The V gene's germline CDR1 is KGHSH and CDR2 LQKENI. This CDR3 region has 12 residues. CDR3 in DNA: TGTGCCAGCTCACCCGGGGGGCCTGGCTACACCTTC. Its translation is CASSPGGPGYTF.

J is TRBJ1-1 and V is TRBV7-9, with D unclear. Germline assignment: CDR1 SEHNR and CDR2 FQNEAQ (reference sequence). With 0 bases removed from V and 4 bases from J, the gap between germline ends came to 6 bases. This CDR3 contains 13 residues. In DNA, the CDR3 is TGTGCCAGCAGCTTAGCGTGGGGCACTGAAGCTTTCTTT. This gives the protein CASSLAWGTEAFF.

This clonotype occurred a few times. CDR3 sequence reads: CASRIPTEAFF. DNA of the CDR3: TGCGCCAGCAGAATCCCCACTGAAGCTTTCTTT. The chain joins TRBV5-1 to TRBJ1-1; D unresolved. The germline V gene has CDR1 SGHRS and CDR2 YFSETQ. The V end lost 5 bases, the J end lost 4 bases, and 6 bases lay between the germline ends. The CDR3 has 11 amino acids.